Each of the 23 T cell receptor beta chains below was sequenced from the same sample in a study of blood T cell repertoires in COVID-19. Here immunoSEQ multiplex PCR was the method, and the copy in TCRdb shows in-frame clones only, minus some. The sample lists about 170,000 clones, about four fifths occurring once. Source material: peripheral blood. Receptors originate from a man younger than 35 with active or convalescent COVID-19.

The rearrangement uses TRBV6-5 and TRBJ1-2, with 8 positions matching TRBD1. The CDR3 has 14 amino acids. V was pared by 5 bases and J by 3 bases, with 5 bases of the junction left unmatched. The germline V gene encodes CDR1 MNHEY and CDR2 SVGAGI. The CDR3 DNA sequence: TGTGCCAGCAGTCCGACAGGGGTTGACTATGGCTACACCTTC. Translation: CASSPTGVDYGYTF.

This clone was observed a few times. The J gene is TRBJ1-5, the V gene TRBV5-1; the match to TRBD1 covers 11 bases. The germline V gene encodes CDR1 SGHRS and CDR2 YFSETQ. This CDR3 spans 15 amino acids. Germline trimming cut 4 bases from V and 7 bases from J; bases unmatched to any gene: 7. CDR3 nucleotide sequence: TGCGCCAGCAGCCCAGGACAGGGGGCTTGGCAGCCCCAGCATTTT. Translating it yields CASSPGQGAWQPQHF. The whole variable domain, filled in from reference TRBV5-1 and TRBJ1-5, reads KAGVTQTPRYLIKTRGQQVTLSCSPISGHRSVSWYQQTPGQGLQFLFEYFSETQRNKGNFPGRFSGRQFSNSRSEMNVSTLELGDSALYLCASSPGQGAWQPQHFGDGTRLSIL.

V and J are TRBV15 and TRBJ1-1; 7 nucleotides agree with TRBD1. In germline, CDR1 is LNHNV, CDR2 YYDKDF (reference sequence). This CDR3 comprises 15 residues. The ends lost 2 bases at V and 0 bases at J; junction bases unmatched: 3. This chain's CDR3 is CATSRRTGMNTEAFF. The CDR3 nucleotides read TGTGCCACCAGCAGACGGACAGGAATGAACACTGAAGCTTTCTTT.

This chain connects TRBV7-2 to TRBJ2-1; no definite D call. The CDR3 runs 16 residues. The ends were cut back, 5 bases at V and 0 bases at J, with 14 bases in the middle. The germline V gene encodes CDR1 SGHTA and CDR2 FQGNSA. The CDR3 DNA follows: TGTGCCAGCAGCCCGTTTCGCTCGAGCTCCTACAATGAGCAGTTCTTC. Amino acid sequence: CASSPFRSSSYNEQFF.

The CDR3 region is CASSRKGEGLPTGELFF. The DNA of the CDR3 is TGTGCCAGCAGCCGGAAGGGAGAAGGACTCCCAACCGGGGAGCTGTTTTTT. The rearrangement links TRBV3-1 (or the pseudogene TRBV3-2) to TRBJ2-2; possible D gene TRBD2, 5 bases. The germline V and J ends were trimmed by 4 bases and 5 bases, with 20 bases remaining between them. The CDR3 runs to 17 residues. Per germline, CDR1 LGHDT and CDR2 YNNKEL (reference sequence).

The chain recombines TRBV3-1 (or the pseudogene TRBV3-2) with TRBJ2-7; D unclear. This CDR3 contains 13 residues. V was cut by 4 bases and J by 3 bases, with 10 bases left in between. Germline lookup yields CDR1 LGHDT and CDR2 YNNKEL (reference sequence). Here the CDR3 DNA reads TGTGCCAGCAGCCCTGAATTAGACTACGAGCAGTACTTC. It specifies CASSPELDYEQYF.

The gene calls are TRBV6-5 and TRBJ1-5, with a tentative D call TRBD1 (5 bases). This CDR3 region has 14 residues. The V end was cut by 4 bases, the J end by 6 bases, with 13 bases between. CDR1 MNHEY and CDR2 SVGAGI come from the germline V gene. The CDR3 loop reads CASSSPGGGQPQHF. The DNA for the CDR3 is TGTGCCAGCAGTTCCCCGGGGGGGGGTCAGCCCCAGCATTTT.

The chain uses TRBV24-1 and TRBJ2-3, with 7 nucleotides matching TRBD1. Unmatched junction bases numbered 9, after V lost 4 bases and J lost 3 bases. There are 16 residues in the CDR3. Germline CDR1 and CDR2: KGHDR and SFDVKD. The CDR3 is CATSDSTGRRTDTQYF. The DNA of the CDR3 is TGTGCCACCAGTGACTCGACAGGGCGGCGTACAGATACGCAGTATTTT.

The chain carries TRBV4-1 and TRBJ2-7, with 9 bases that match TRBD1. Trimming took 4 bases from V and 2 from J; bases not matched to a gene: 9. Germline CDR1 reads MGHRA; CDR2 reads YSYEKL. The CDR3 runs 16 residues. DNA for the CDR3: TGCGCCAGCAGCCGCGCGGCCGGGACAGGGACCTACGAGCAGTACTTC. Protein: CASSRAAGTGTYEQYF.

This chain links TRBV3-1 (or the pseudogene TRBV3-2) with TRBJ2-1, with 7 bases fitting TRBD2. CDR1 and CDR2 from the germline V gene are LGHDT and YNNKEL (reference sequence). V lost 4 bases, J lost 5 bases, and 14 bases stayed unmatched. This CDR3 spans 17 amino acids. The CDR3 here is CASSPHYGLAENNEQFF. CDR3 DNA: TGTGCCAGCAGCCCCCACTACGGGCTAGCGGAAAACAATGAGCAGTTCTTC.

The rearrangement joins TRBV20-1 to TRBJ1-4; D unclear. Germline lookup yields CDR1 DFQATT and CDR2 SNEGSKA (reference sequence). The CDR3 has 15 amino acids. Deletions cut 3 bases from V and 0 bases from J, with 11 bases between. The CDR3 nucleotides are TGCAGTGCTAGTTGGGCGCCTACAACTAATGAAAAACTGTTTTTT. It translates to CSASWAPTTNEKLFF.

V gene TRBV6-6 combines with J gene TRBJ2-7; no firm D call. Trimming stripped 0 bases from V and 3 bases from J, with 6 bases between. The CDR3 loop spans 13 amino acids. CDR1 and CDR2 (germline): MNHNY, SVGAGI (reference sequence). The CDR3 protein is CASSYSTNYEQYF. The CDR3 DNA follows: TGTGCCAGCAGTTACTCAACAAACTACGAGCAGTACTTC.

This clone has just one count. The V gene is TRBV6-1, the J gene TRBJ1-6; 8 nucleotides match TRBD1. Germline CDR1 reads MNHNS; CDR2 reads SASEGT. The CDR3 loop spans 17 amino acids. The V and J ends lost 3 bases and 5 bases, in that order; junction bases with no gene match: 9. The CDR3 coding sequence is TGTGCCAGCAGTGACAGGGGGCTCGGGGCGGATAATTCACCCCTCCACTTT. It codes for CASSDRGLGADNSPLHF.

The chain uses TRBV5-6 and TRBJ2-7, with a possible D match to TRBD2 (6 bases). This CDR3 is built from 14 residues. Germline CDR1 reads SGHDT; CDR2 reads YYEEEE. V lost 1 base and J lost 2, with 10 bases in between. The DNA of the CDR3 is TGTGCCAGCAGCTTGCCTAGCGCGGCCTACGAGCAGTACTTC. It specifies CASSLPSAAYEQYF. Variable domain in full (rest from reference TRBV5-6 and TRBJ2-7): DAGVTQSPTHLIKTRGQQVTLRCSPKSGHDTVSWYQQALGQGPQFIFQYYEEEERQRGNFPDRFSGHQFPNYSSELNVNALLLGDSALYLCASSLPSAAYEQYFGPGTRLTVT.

This clone was counted once. V gene TRBV3-1 (or the pseudogene TRBV3-2) combines with J gene TRBJ2-7; the match to TRBD2 covers 8 bases. This CDR3 is built from 13 residues. The germline gives CDR1 LGHDT, CDR2 YNNKEL (reference sequence). The trim removed 7 bases at V and 6 bases at J, leaving 8 bases unmatched. CDR3 coding DNA: TGTGCCAGCACCCAGACTAGCGTCGCCGAGCAGTACTTC. Protein sequence: CASTQTSVAEQYF.

V gene TRBV5-1 combines with J gene TRBJ2-2; the D gene is possibly TRBD1 (6 bases). V gave up 0 bases and J gave up 0 bases, with 9 bases separating them. The V gene's germline CDR1 is SGHRS and CDR2 YFSETQ. CDR3 size: 16 residues. CDR3 sequence: CASSLGQVANTGELFF. The CDR3 DNA follows: TGCGCCAGCAGCTTGGGACAGGTAGCGAACACCGGGGAGCTGTTTTTT.

The genes are TRBV19 and TRBJ2-7; D may be TRBD1 (6 bases). The CDR3 contains 13 residues. Trimming removed 3 bases from V and 4 bases from J, with 10 bases in between. Germline CDR1 reads LNHDA; CDR2 reads SQIVND (reference sequence). The CDR3 DNA reads as TGTGCCAGTAGTATGGACAGTCTTTACGAGCAGTACTTC. Translation: CASSMDSLYEQYF.

V usage is TRBV7-9 and J usage is TRBJ2-7, with 8 bases aligning to TRBD1. CDR1 and CDR2 (germline): SEHNR, FQNEAQ (reference sequence). The CDR3 loop spans 16 amino acids. V shed 1 base, J shed 3 bases, and the junction held 8 bases outside the gene matches. Written as DNA, the CDR3 is TGTGCCAGCAGCTTAGTTCGCGGGACAGGAAGCTACGAGCAGTACTTC. Protein sequence: CASSLVRGTGSYEQYF. The full variable domain, rest sourced from reference TRBV7-9 and TRBJ2-7, is DTGVSQNPRHKITKRGQNVTFRCDPISEHNRLYWYRQTLGQGPEFLTYFQNEAQLEKSRLLSDRFSAERPKGSFSTLEIQRTEQGDSAMYLCASSLVRGTGSYEQYFGPGTRLTVT.

This clone was found once. V usage is TRBV10-3 and J usage is TRBJ2-7; possible D gene TRBD1, 5 bases. CDR3 length equals 14 residues. The germline gives CDR1 ENHRY, CDR2 SYGVKD. V was trimmed by 6 bases and J by 0 bases, leaving 12 bases between them. CDR3 sequence: CAIRRQGNSYEQYF. CDR3 nucleotides: TGTGCCATCAGACGTCAGGGAAACTCCTACGAGCAGTACTTC.

The chain employs TRBV7-6 and TRBJ2-1; TRBD2 might be the D (6 bases). CDR1 is SGHVS, CDR2 FNYEAQ, per germline. The CDR3 spans 16 residues. V gave up 5 bases and J gave up 6 bases, with 20 bases separating them. The CDR3 loop reads CASSPTPMVGGNEQFF. CDR3 in DNA: TGTGCCAGCAGCCCAACCCCCATGGTGGGGGGCAATGAGCAGTTCTTC. The complete variable domain, with remaining parts taken from reference TRBV7-6 and TRBJ2-1, reads GAGVSQSPRYKVTKRGQDVALRCDPISGHVSLYWYRQALGQGPEFLTYFNYEAQQDKSGLPNDRFSAERPEGSISTLTIQRTEQRDSAMYRCASSPTPMVGGNEQFFGPGTRLTVL.

The rearrangement links TRBV4-1 to TRBJ1-6; TRBD1 matches 8 bases. Losses at the gene ends were 0 bases for V and 8 bases for J; bases not matched to a gene: 6. CDR1 is MGHRA, CDR2 YSYEKL, per germline. The CDR3 sequence is 16 residues long. CDR3 DNA sequence: TGCGCCAGCAGCCAAGATCGATTACAGGGGGATTCACCCCTCCACTTT. Amino acid sequence: CASSQDRLQGDSPLHF.

This chain joins TRBV28 and TRBJ1-1; D is ambiguous. Germline-derived CDR1 and CDR2 are MDHEN and SYDVKM. The V and J ends lost 1 base and 3 bases respectively, with 3 bases between them. The CDR3 consists of 12 residues. In nucleotides, the CDR3 is TGTGCCAGCAGTTTATCAGACACTGAAGCTTTCTTT. It encodes CASSLSDTEAFF.

This chain connects TRBV7-9 to TRBJ1-5; 9 bases are a match to TRBD1. Trimming removed 5 bases from V and 6 bases from J; junction bases left unmatched: 8. There are 15 residues in the CDR3. The germline V gene encodes CDR1 SEHNR and CDR2 FQNEAQ (reference sequence). CDR3 amino acids: CASSLGTGRFQPQHF. The CDR3 DNA reads as TGTGCCAGCAGCCTCGGGACAGGGCGATTTCAGCCCCAGCATTTT. The entire variable domain, with the rest obtained from reference TRBV7-9 and TRBJ1-5, is as follows: DTGVSQNPRHKITKRGQNVTFRCDPISEHNRLYWYRQTLGQGPEFLTYFQNEAQLEKSRLLSDRFSAERPKGSFSTLEIQRTEQGDSAMYLCASSLGTGRFQPQHFGDGTRLSIL.